This TCR beta chain came from a study of OX40 agonist ivuxolimab in advanced cancers. As for the study in general: Dose-escalation cases comprised hepatocellular carcinoma, melanoma, renal cell or head and neck cancer. Findings and limits, study-wide: Low normalized clonal expansion also occurred in some nonresponding patients. There were, on average, more expanded clones in CD8+ T cells than in CD4+.

The sample holds one count of this clone. Antigen specificity is unknown. The ends were cut back, 4 bases at V and 4 bases at J, with 18 bases in the middle. This CDR3 comprises 16 residues. CDR1 is SGDLS, CDR2 YYNGEE, per germline. Method: immunoSEQ multiplex PCR; TCRdb's copy keeps in-frame clones and lacks some. Seen here are around 79,000 clones, 92% observed once, and the top ten hold roughly 10%. On cycle 4 day 1 and cycle 7 day 1, as well as at baseline, blood was sampled. The chain has TRBV9 and TRBJ2-1, with a tentative D call TRBD2 (5 bases). Specimen: CD4+ or CD8+ T cells sorted from blood, collected in a trial of the OX40 agonist ivuxolimab. The clonotype originates from an adult with an advanced solid tumor such as melanoma, head and neck, liver or kidney cancer. The CDR3 region is CASSPTPEGVYNEQFF. CDR3 nucleotide sequence: TGTGCCAGCAGCCCGACCCCAGAGGGAGTATACAATGAGCAGTTCTTC.